This T cell receptor (beta chain) was captured in a study of T cell responses to AZD1222 COVID-19 vaccine listed by TCRdb under 2021. The study in broad terms: A total of about 240 trial participants underwent TCR sequencing, of whom approximately 210 received two doses of AZD1222 and some 26 received two doses of the MenACWY control vaccine. Trial participants were enrolled by age into 18-55, 56-69 and 70-plus year subgroups, with roughly 160, 29 and 62 TCR-sequenced participants respectively.

This clone was recorded only once. Its antigen target is currently unknown. No base qualities exist here, and no much larger clone lies one base off it. Overall study results and their limits: Most participants were white British and females outnumbered males, and the authors suggested that clonal diversity may have been underestimated. Only five to seven AZD1222 recipients were SARS-CoV-2 seropositive at baseline, limiting conclusions about previously exposed vaccinees. Because no day 14 peak-response samples were available, the repertoires could be characterized only after the peak T cell response. The 56-69-year group was small, and its depth increase did not reach significance, likely because of low power. Nearly half of unique spike-specific TCRs reportedly recognized epitopes outside regions mutated in the B.1.351 and B.1.1.7 variants. Spike-specific TCR breadth and depth rose significantly after two AZD1222 doses compared with day 0 and with MenACWY recipients. CD4 TCRs associated with the vaccine covered the entire spike protein, and the dominant responses were in regions 160-218 and 743-854.

The sample's time point, from its label and the paper: about 28 days (+/-7) after the second vaccine dose. AZD1222 recipients whose second dose came at about 4 weeks and those whose second dose came at about 12 weeks were combined into one group, since spike-specific TCR depth and breadth did not differ between the two schedules. Vaccinee samples were obtained from the UK trials COV001 and COV002, which included a single-blind randomized controlled phase 2/3 trial of AZD1222 (ChAdOx1 nCoV-19) in healthy adults. Trial participant PBMC samples were collected at day 0 and day 28 after the second dose for TCRbeta chain sequencing. The CDR3 regions of human TCRbeta chains were analyzed by immunosequencing. From the authors' description of their analysis: TCRs in the repertoires were matched against a reference library of SARS-CoV-2-specific TCRs that had been generated with the MIRA antigen-specificity platform. Breadth was defined as the fraction of unique TCRs that were SARS-CoV-2-associated, and depth was defined as the fraction of total T cells that were SARS-CoV-2-associated. Using the MIRA data, every spike-specific TCR was mapped to the spike region that the TCR reacted to and assigned to either a CD4 or a CD8 class. Log10-transformed breadth and depth values were compared by one-way ANOVA with Sidak's multiple comparisons tests. Sourced from immuneACCESS, this table was stored by TCRdb with only in-frame sequences that have V and J called. A share of the clones is absent; for the studies checked, an unresolved V gene accounts for under half, and the remainder has no known explanation. For V, J and clone size, that table is used; D and trimming come from the DNA. Here the sample has about 150,000 clones; 80% to 95% occur a single time. The top ten clonotypes cover less than 3.5% of the sample.

The receptor was isolated from an adult who received the AZD1222 COVID-19 vaccine. The sequencing here drew on peripheral blood, taken 28 days after the second AZD1222 dose.

The CDR3 sequence is CASSHQGVGTEAFF. The DNA sequence reads TGTGCCAGCAGCCATCAGGGGGTGGGCACTGAAGCTTTCTTT. The V gene is TRBV14 and the J gene is TRBJ1-1, with 7 bases in between that match TRBD1. The V end gives up 3 bases and the J end 4 bases, leaving 5 bases in the junction not matched to a gene. The CDR3 measures 14 amino acids from cysteine to phenylalanine. Here the CDR3 DNA is all that survives: 42 bases in frame from base 1. CDR1 and CDR2 (SGHDN, FVKESK) derive from the germline V gene.